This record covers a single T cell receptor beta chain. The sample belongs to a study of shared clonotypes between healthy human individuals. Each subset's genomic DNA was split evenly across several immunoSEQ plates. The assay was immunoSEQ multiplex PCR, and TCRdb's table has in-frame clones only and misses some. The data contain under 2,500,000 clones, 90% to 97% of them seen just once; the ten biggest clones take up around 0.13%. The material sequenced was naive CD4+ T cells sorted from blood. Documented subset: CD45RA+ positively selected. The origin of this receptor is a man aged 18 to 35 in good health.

CDR3 in amino acids: CASSLVTSGGFAKNIQYF. CDR3 bases: TGTGCCAGCAGCTTGGTCACTAGCGGGGGGTTTGCCAAAAACATTCAGTACTTC. V gene TRBV5-6 combines with J gene TRBJ2-4; 12 bases agree with TRBD2. With 0 bases clipped from V and 1 base from J, the junction kept 5 bases outside the gene matches. Looked up from germline, CDR1 is SGHDT and CDR2 is YYEEEE. The CDR3 runs to 18 residues.